These 8 T cell receptor beta chains came from one sample sequenced in a study of T-cell memory formation after mild COVID-19. TCRdb processed the 5' RACE reads anew with MiXCR; each CDR3 protein has one entry. The sample includes about 320,000 distinct CDR3 sequences, about 13% of them seen just once. Sequenced input: PBMCs or a T cell subset sorted from them (not recorded which). The receptors shown here come from a man aged 18 to 30 who had mild COVID-19 (a few samples of this study predate the infection). Cell type and time point are not known.

This chain links TRBV27 with TRBJ2-1; possible D gene TRBD2, 5 bases. The germline gives CDR1 MNHEY, CDR2 SMNVEV (reference sequence). V was trimmed by 1 base and J by 10 bases, leaving 14 bases between them. CDR3 length: 14 residues. The CDR3 sequence: CASSLYGVGYEQFF. DNA of the CDR3: TGTGCCAGCAGTTTATACGGGGTGGGCTACGAGCAGTTCTTC.

This clonotype has a handful of counts. The J gene is TRBJ2-2, the V gene TRBV6-2 or TRBV6-3, with no clear D. Trimming took off 4 bases at V and 7 bases at J, with 10 bases between the two ends. Germline V lookup: CDR1 MNHEY, CDR2 SVGEGT. The CDR3 has 13 amino acids. The CDR3 coding sequence is TGTGCCAGCAGTTTGTCGGAGATCGGGGAGCTGTTTTTT. Translation gives CASSLSEIGELFF.

V is TRBV5-1 and J is TRBJ1-6; no definite D call. The CDR3 totals 12 residues. V dropped 0 bases and J dropped 14 bases, with 9 bases sitting between them. Germline-derived CDR1 and CDR2 are SGHRS and YFSETQ. The CDR3 protein is CASSLDGTALHF. The CDR3 DNA sequence: TGCGCCAGCAGCTTGGATGGCACGGCCCTCCACTTT.

This clonotype was seen many times. V gene TRBV7-2 combines with J gene TRBJ2-2; either TRBD1 or TRBD2 may fit D (5 bases each). V was trimmed by 5 bases and J by 1 base, leaving 11 bases between them. Germline V CDR1 and CDR2: SGHTA, FQGNSA. The CDR3 runs to 15 residues. CDR3 loop: CASSLGTWNTGELFF. DNA for the CDR3: TGTGCCAGCAGCCTTGGGACCTGGAACACCGGGGAGCTGTTTTTT.

Written as DNA, the CDR3 is TGCAGCGTTGAGGTTGGAAACACCATATATTTT. Protein: CSVEVGNTIYF. The rearrangement uses TRBV29-1 and TRBJ1-3; D not resolved. The V and J ends lost 3 bases and 3 bases respectively, with 3 bases between them. Germline V gene data show CDR1 as SQVTM and CDR2 as ANQGSEA. The CDR3 totals 11 residues.

This clonotype was recorded many times. The J gene is TRBJ2-7, the V gene TRBV6-1; D might be TRBD2 (5 bases). Trimming removed 2 bases at V and 2 bases at J, with 13 bases between. This CDR3 has 15 amino acids. Germline CDR1 reads MNHNS; CDR2 reads SASEGT. This chain's CDR3 is CASSEQRVFPYEQYF. The CDR3 region has the DNA TGTGCCAGCAGTGAACAGAGGGTTTTTCCCTACGAGCAGTACTTC.

The rearrangement links TRBV5-1 to TRBJ2-7; TRBD1 aligns across 7 bases. The CDR3 is 15 amino acids. Germline CDR1 SGHRS, CDR2 YFSETQ. V trimming: 1 base; J trimming: 6 bases; junction bases outside the gene matches: 10. The CDR3 DNA reads as TGCGCCAGCAGCTTGAAGTACAGGGGAGATGGCGAGCAGTACGTC. This gives the protein CASSLKYRGDGEQYV.

The V and J genes are TRBV5-1 and TRBJ2-5; TRBD2 matches at 11 bases. CDR3 length equals 17 residues. The V gene's germline CDR1 is SGHRS and CDR2 YFSETQ. Trimming removed 4 bases from V and 2 bases from J; junction bases left unmatched: 10. For the CDR3, the DNA is TGCGCCAGCAGCAAAAAAGGACTAGCGGGTGGTCAAGAGACCCAGTACTTC. This sequence encodes CASSKKGLAGGQETQYF.